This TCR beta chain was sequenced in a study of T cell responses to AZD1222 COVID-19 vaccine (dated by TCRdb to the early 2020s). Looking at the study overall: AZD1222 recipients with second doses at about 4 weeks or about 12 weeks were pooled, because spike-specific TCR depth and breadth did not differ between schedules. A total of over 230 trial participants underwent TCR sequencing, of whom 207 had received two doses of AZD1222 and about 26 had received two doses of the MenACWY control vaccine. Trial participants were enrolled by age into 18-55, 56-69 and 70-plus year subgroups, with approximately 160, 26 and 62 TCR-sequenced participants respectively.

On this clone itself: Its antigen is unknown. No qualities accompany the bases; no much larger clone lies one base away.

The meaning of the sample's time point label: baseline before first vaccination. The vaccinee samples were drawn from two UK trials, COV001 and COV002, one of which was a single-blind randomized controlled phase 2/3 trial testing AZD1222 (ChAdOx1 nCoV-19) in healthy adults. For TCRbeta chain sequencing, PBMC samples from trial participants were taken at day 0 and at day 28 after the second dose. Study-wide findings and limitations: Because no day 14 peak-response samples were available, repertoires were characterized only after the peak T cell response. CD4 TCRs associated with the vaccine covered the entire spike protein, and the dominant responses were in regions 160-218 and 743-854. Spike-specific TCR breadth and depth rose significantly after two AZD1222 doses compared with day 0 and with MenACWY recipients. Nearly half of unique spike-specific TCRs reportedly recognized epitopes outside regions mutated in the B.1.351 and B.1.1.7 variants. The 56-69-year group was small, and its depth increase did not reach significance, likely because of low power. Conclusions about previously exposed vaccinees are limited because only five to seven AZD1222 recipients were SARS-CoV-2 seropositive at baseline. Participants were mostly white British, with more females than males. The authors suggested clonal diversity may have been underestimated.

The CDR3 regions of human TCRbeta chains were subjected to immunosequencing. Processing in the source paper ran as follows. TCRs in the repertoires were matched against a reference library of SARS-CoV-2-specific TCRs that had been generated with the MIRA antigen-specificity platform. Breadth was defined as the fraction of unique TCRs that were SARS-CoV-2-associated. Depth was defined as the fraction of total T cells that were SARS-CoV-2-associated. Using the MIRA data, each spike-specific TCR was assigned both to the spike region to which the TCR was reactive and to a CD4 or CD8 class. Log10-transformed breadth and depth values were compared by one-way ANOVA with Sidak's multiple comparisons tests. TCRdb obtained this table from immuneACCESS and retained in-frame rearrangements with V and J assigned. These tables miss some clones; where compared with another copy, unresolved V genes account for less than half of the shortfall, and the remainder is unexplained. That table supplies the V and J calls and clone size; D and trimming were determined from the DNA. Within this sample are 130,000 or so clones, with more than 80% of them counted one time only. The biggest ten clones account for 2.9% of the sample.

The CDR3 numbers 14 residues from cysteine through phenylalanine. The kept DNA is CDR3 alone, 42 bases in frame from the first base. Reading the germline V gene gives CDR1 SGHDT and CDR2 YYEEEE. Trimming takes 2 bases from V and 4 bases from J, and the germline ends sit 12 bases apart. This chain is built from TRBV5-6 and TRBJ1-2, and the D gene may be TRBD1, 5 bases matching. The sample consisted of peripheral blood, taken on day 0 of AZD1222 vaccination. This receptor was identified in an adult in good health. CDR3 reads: CASSLLTASYGYTF. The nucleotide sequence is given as TGTGCCAGCAGCTTACTGACAGCCTCCTATGGCTACACCTTC.